The entry that follows covers one T cell receptor beta chain sequence. Its antigen is unidentified. The data originate from a study of T-cell reconstitution after alpha-beta-depleted transplantation in children. Study conclusions and caveats: There were some patients whose high TCRbeta diversity at day 60 came from surviving recipient T cells and thymic progenitors. The origin of alpha-beta T cells about two months after transplant was reportedly several hundred expanded graft clones. T-cell numbers and diversity, one year after transplant, stemmed largely from T cells that were newly produced.

The CDR3 is 14 amino acids. V was pared by 7 bases and J by 6 bases, with 6 bases of the junction left unmatched. A library of TCRbeta sequences, prepared with unique molecular identifiers, was generated. TCRdb called the PCR reads again in MiXCR, with one record for every CDR3 protein. There are 8,000 to 9,500 distinct CDR3 sequences in the sample; 15% to 20% occur only once, and 88% lies in the top ten. This rearrangement joins TRBV12-3 or TRBV12-4 to TRBJ2-2; TRBD2 agrees at 9 bases. The TCR was taken from a girl under three years old who had a stem cell transplant for combined immunodeficiency, so the T cells may come from the graft donor. Sequenced material: PBMCs, mostly from graft donor cells, taken 60 days after TCRalphabeta/CD19-depleted stem cell transplant. CDR3 sequence: CASILAGGSGELFF. CDR3 in DNA: TGTGCCAGCATTCTCGCGGGGGGGTCCGGGGAGCTGTTTTTT.